This entry lists 22 T cell receptor beta chains sequenced from one sample in a study of T cells expressing NK-cell markers. One entry per CDR3 protein, without DNA, is what TCRdb gives after re-calling the 5' RACE reads. Recorded for this sample: some 390,000 distinct CDR3 sequences. Sequencing was done on a sample of blood T cells: a sorted CD56 or NKG2C T cell subset, CD4+ or CD8+ T cells, or bulk PBMC T cells (not recorded which). Source of these receptors: a woman aged 45-60 years in good health.

This sequence joins TRBV7-9 and TRBJ2-1; TCRdb returns TRBD2, unconfirmable since there is no DNA. Germline V lookup: CDR1 SEHNR, CDR2 FQNEAQ (reference sequence). The CDR3 is 18 residues long. This CDR3 reads CASSPGLAGGFSYNEQFF.

The V and J genes are TRBV7-8 and TRBJ2-3; TCRdb's D call, TRBD1, is unchecked because there is no DNA. Germline assignment: CDR1 SGHVS and CDR2 FQNEAQ. CDR3 length: 17 amino acids. The CDR3 protein is CASSLSQGAVSTDTQYF.

The chain uses TRBV5-4 and TRBJ2-5; TCRdb calls TRBD2, which cannot be checked without DNA. Per the germline V gene, CDR1 is SGHNT and CDR2 is YYREEE (reference sequence). The CDR3 runs 15 residues. CDR3 loop: CASSPGTSNQETQYF.

V is TRBV11-2 and J is TRBJ1-1. CDR3 length equals 15 residues. Germline assignment: CDR1 SGHAT and CDR2 FQNNGV. CDR3 residues: CASSSGWVRSTEAFF.

J is TRBJ1-1 and V is TRBV5-1. The germline V gene has CDR1 SGHRS and CDR2 YFSETQ. The CDR3 is made up of 12 amino acids. This CDR3 reads CASSFEGTEAFF.

V is TRBV11-2 and J is TRBJ1-2; the D call from TCRdb, TRBD1, cannot be confirmed without DNA. The germline V gene has CDR1 SGHAT and CDR2 FQNNGV. This CDR3 spans 15 amino acids. The CDR3 sequence: CASSLAGQGRYGYTF.

The chain couples TRBV12-3 or TRBV12-4 to TRBJ1-5; the TCRdb call, TRBD1, lacks DNA for checking. The CDR3 consists of 15 residues. CDR3 region: CASRAGTGPNQPQHF.

The chain joins TRBV12-3 or TRBV12-4 to TRBJ1-2. The CDR3 has 12 residues. The CDR3 protein is CASSDTLYGYTF.

This chain uses TRBV7-7 with TRBJ2-1; lacking DNA, the TRBD1 call made by TCRdb goes unchecked. From germline, CDR1 is SSHAT and CDR2 FNYEAQ (reference sequence). The CDR3 is 15 amino acids. This chain's CDR3 is CASSPGTGRVLEQFF.

The chain couples TRBV12-3 or TRBV12-4 to TRBJ2-2; the TCRdb D gene call, TRBD2, has no DNA to confirm it. This CDR3 is 18 amino acids long. The CDR3 protein is CASSLITSGPTGTGELFF.

The V call is TRBV7-2, the J call TRBJ1-5. Germline V CDR1 and CDR2: SGHTA, FQGNSA. The CDR3 is 13 residues long. The CDR3 reads CASGVRGDQPQHF.

The chain links TRBV5-1 to TRBJ1-4; TCRdb designates TRBD1, a call that cannot be tested without DNA. The CDR3 covers 14 residues. Germline V gene lookup returns CDR1 SGHRS and CDR2 YFSETQ. The CDR3 sequence is CASIVTGRNEKLFF.

V and J are TRBV12-3 or TRBV12-4 and TRBJ2-3; TCRdb designates TRBD2, a call that cannot be tested without DNA. CDR3 length equals 14 residues. The CDR3 protein is CASSRTSGSNPQYF.

This sequence joins TRBV20-1 and TRBJ2-5; TCRdb proposes TRBD2, but this gene call is untestable without DNA. In germline, CDR1 is DFQATT, CDR2 SNEGSKA (reference sequence). The CDR3 consists of 13 residues. This chain's CDR3 is CSTFGTRQETQYF.

This CDR3 is CASSQSLASYNEQFF. The rearrangement joins TRBV7-7 to TRBJ2-1. This CDR3 has 15 amino acids. Germline CDR1 SSHAT, CDR2 FNYEAQ (reference sequence).

This rearrangement joins TRBV12-3 or TRBV12-4 to TRBJ1-1. This CDR3 region has 14 residues. The CDR3 loop is CASRLVAINTEAFF.

V usage is TRBV6-6 and J usage is TRBJ1-1. Germline assignment: CDR1 MNHNY and CDR2 SVGAGI (reference sequence). The CDR3 contains 16 residues. CDR3 residues: CASSSGQGFMNTEAFF.

The J gene is TRBJ2-1, the V gene TRBV3-1; TCRdb's D gene call, TRBD2, goes unchecked for lack of DNA. Per germline, CDR1 LGHDT and CDR2 YNNKEL (reference sequence). The CDR3 has 18 residues. CDR3 loop: CASSRRTSAKSSYNEQFF.

CDR3 region: CASSLAVWTIETQYF. The chain couples TRBV7-8 to TRBJ2-5. CDR1 is SGHVS, CDR2 FQNEAQ, per germline. CDR3 length: 15 amino acids.

The chain uses TRBV6-5 and TRBJ2-4; as DNA is missing, the TRBD1 call by TCRdb cannot be tested. The CDR3 is 16 amino acids. Germline V gene sequence: CDR1 MNHEY, CDR2 SVGAGI. CDR3 loop: CASSYRTGGPKNIQYF.

The chain is built from TRBV6-4 and TRBJ2-1; without DNA, the TCRdb call of TRBD1 cannot be checked. Germline V CDR1 and CDR2: MRHNA, SNTAGT. CDR3 length: 16 residues. The CDR3 here is CASSDPTGGRDNEQFF.

The rearrangement links TRBV20-1 to TRBJ2-1. Looked up from germline, CDR1 is DFQATT and CDR2 is SNEGSKA (reference sequence). The CDR3 loop spans 12 amino acids. The CDR3 sequence: CRSMGLSNEQFF.